The entry that follows covers one T cell receptor beta chain sequence. Its specificity is unknown. Germline and junction disagree at one end, which may indicate a read error. The source of the sample is a study of identical twins. Findings and caveats of the study: Monozygotic twins shared more out-of-frame TCR alpha than recombination models predicted. The abundant beta clonotypes from cord blood had fewer insertions, and memory repertoires had none of this. A partial confounding effect on zero-insertion analyses could come from invariant MAIT and iNKT cells.

Per the germline V gene, CDR1 is MNHNS and CDR2 is SASEGT. This CDR3 contains 17 residues. TCRdb re-derived calls from the 5' RACE reads in MiXCR, one entry per CDR3 protein. The sample contains 1.5 million to 2 million distinct CDR3 sequences, around 33% of which appear only once. The receptor's source is a newborn girl in good health. The gene calls are TRBV6-1 and TRBJ1-6; a possible D gene is TRBD1 (5 bases). The sample comprised cord blood. CDR3 region: CASSEYRTITYNSPLHF. The CDR3 nucleotides read TGCGCCAGCAGTGAATACAGGACTATCACCTATAATTCACCCCTCCACTTT.